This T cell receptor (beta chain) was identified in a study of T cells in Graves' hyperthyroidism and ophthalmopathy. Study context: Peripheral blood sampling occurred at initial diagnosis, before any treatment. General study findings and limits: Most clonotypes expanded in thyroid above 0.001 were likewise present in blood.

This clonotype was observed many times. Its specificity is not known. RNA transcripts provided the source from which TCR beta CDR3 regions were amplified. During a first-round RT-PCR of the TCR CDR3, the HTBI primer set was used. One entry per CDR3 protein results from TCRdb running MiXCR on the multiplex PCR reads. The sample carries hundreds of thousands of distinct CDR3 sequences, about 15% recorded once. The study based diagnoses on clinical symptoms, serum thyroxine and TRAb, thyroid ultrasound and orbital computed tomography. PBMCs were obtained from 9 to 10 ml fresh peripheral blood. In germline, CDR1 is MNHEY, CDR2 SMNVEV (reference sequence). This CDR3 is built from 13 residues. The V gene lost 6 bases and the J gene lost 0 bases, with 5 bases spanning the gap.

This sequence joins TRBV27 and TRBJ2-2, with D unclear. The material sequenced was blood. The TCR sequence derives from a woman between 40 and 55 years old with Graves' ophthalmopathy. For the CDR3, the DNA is TGTGCCAGCAGAGACACGAACACCGGGGAGCTGTTTTTT. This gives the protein CASRDTNTGELFF.